In its sample, the clone carrying this TCR beta chain was seen many times. Its antigen is still unknown. The entry originates in a study of blood T cells in healthy people across ages. General study findings and limits: The fall in TCR beta diversity per million T cells was roughly linear with age. A strong correlation was found between TCR beta diversity and the percentage of naive T cells.

Peripheral blood, about 10 milliliters per donor, was collected. Per sample, extraction of total RNA gave at least 6 micrograms in every case. This CDR3 has 13 amino acids. V gave up 2 bases and J gave up 6 bases; unmatched junction bases: 0. The germline gives CDR1 SGHVS, CDR2 FNYEAQ. The authors ran a second PCR of roughly 6 to 12 cycles using a sample-barcoded 5' primer and a J-beta primer mix. TCRdb reanalysed the 5' RACE reads using MiXCR and keeps one entry per CDR3 protein. The sample has around 1,500,000 distinct CDR3 sequences, 28% seen once. The sequence was collected from a woman aged 25-40 years in good health. The specimen was blood. This rearrangement joins TRBV7-6 to TRBJ2-7; 11 bases are shared with TRBD2. The CDR3 reads CASSLTSGGEQYF. Written as DNA, the CDR3 is TGTGCCAGCAGCTTAACTAGCGGGGGCGAGCAGTACTTC.